Shown below are 30 T cell receptor beta chains from a single sample sequenced in a study of beta chain features in type 1 diabetes. Every isolated RNA sample was fully reverse transcribed, so sequencing captured expressed TCRB transcripts. This table comes from immunoSEQ multiplex PCR, and its TCRdb copy is limited to in-frame clones, with some not included. Of hundreds of thousands of clones in the sample, roughly 12% are singletons; the top ten hold under 0.02%. The sequenced sample consisted of naive CD4+ T cells from blood. All receptors derive from a man aged 18 to 29 in good health.

V is TRBV19 and J is TRBJ2-1; D call uncertain. The V and J ends lost 5 bases and 0 bases respectively, with 14 bases between them. This CDR3 contains 16 residues. Germline CDR1 is LNHDA and CDR2 is SQIVND (reference sequence). The chain's CDR3 is CASSPLRQASYNEQFF. The CDR3 DNA is TGTGCCAGTAGTCCCTTACGGCAGGCCTCCTACAATGAGCAGTTCTTC.

This chain joins TRBV7-9 and TRBJ2-3, with D possibly matching TRBD1 (5 bases). Germline V gene data show CDR1 as SEHNR and CDR2 as FQNEAQ (reference sequence). CDR3 length: 13 amino acids. The V and J ends lost 2 bases and 8 bases respectively, with 11 bases between them. This CDR3 reads CASSLMGQGTQYF. The CDR3 nucleotides are TGTGCCAGCAGCTTAATGGGGCAAGGTACGCAGTATTTT.

This clone was seen a few times. V is TRBV9 and J is TRBJ2-1; TRBD2 might be the D (5 bases). The V end was cut by 2 bases, the J end by 1 base, with 10 bases between. The CDR3 sequence is 15 residues long. The germline gives CDR1 SGDLS, CDR2 YYNGEE. The CDR3 nucleotides are TGTGCCAGCAGCGTGCTCGGGGAGTCCTACAATGAGCAGTTCTTC. Translating gives CASSVLGESYNEQFF.

This clone turned up a few times. The chain uses TRBV21-1 and TRBJ1-2. TRBV21-1 represents a pseudogene. The CDR3 is 14 amino acids. CDR3 coding DNA: TGTGCCAGCGTTCATGACGGGGGAGGGTTCGGCTACACCTTC. Amino acid sequence: CASVHDGGGFGYTF.

This clone was found a few times. The V and J genes are TRBV28 and TRBJ2-3, with 8 positions matching TRBD1. Germline CDR1 is MDHEN and CDR2 is SYDVKM. V gave up 10 bases and J gave up 4 bases; unmatched junction bases: 13. The CDR3 is 15 residues long. The CDR3 nucleotides read TGTGCCACCACTGCCGACAGGGGTACATCAGATACGCAGTATTTT. It specifies CATTADRGTSDTQYF.

This clone was observed a few times. The V gene is TRBV7-2, the J gene TRBJ2-7, with TRBD2 matching 8 bases. With V trimmed by 5 bases and J by 3 bases, 12 bases remained unmatched. This CDR3 contains 16 residues. CDR1 is SGHTA, CDR2 FQGNSA, per germline. CDR3 sequence reads: CASSRLAGNPLYEQYF. CDR3 nucleotide sequence: TGTGCCAGCAGCCGGCTAGCGGGTAACCCACTCTACGAGCAGTACTTC.

This clone was seen only a few times. The chain carries TRBV18 and TRBJ1-3; no clear D. Deletions cut 7 bases from V and 4 bases from J, with 14 bases between. This CDR3 is 14 amino acids long. Per the germline V gene, CDR1 is KGHSH and CDR2 is LQKENI. The CDR3 reads CASFNPLRGNTIYF. CDR3 in DNA: TGTGCCAGCTTCAACCCACTAAGGGGAAACACCATATATTTT.

This rearrangement joins TRBV18 to TRBJ1-2; possible D gene TRBD1, 6 bases. Trimming took off 0 bases at V and 4 bases at J, with 18 bases between the two ends. The CDR3 contains 17 residues. The germline V gene encodes CDR1 KGHSH and CDR2 LQKENI. Here the CDR3 reads CASSPPYSRTATYGYTF. The CDR3 bases are TGTGCCAGCTCACCACCATATAGCAGGACAGCGACCTATGGCTACACCTTC.

In this sample, this clone turned up a few times. The V call is TRBV7-3, the J call TRBJ2-1; TRBD2 matches 13 bases. Trimming removed 4 bases from V and 6 bases from J; junction bases left unmatched: 3. Germline CDR1 SGHTA, CDR2 FQGTGA. The CDR3 has 15 residues. DNA for the CDR3: TGTGCCAGCAGCTGGACTAGCGGGAGATCCAATGAGCAGTTCTTC. Translation: CASSWTSGRSNEQFF.

This clone was detected a few times. The chain employs TRBV5-1 and TRBJ1-4, with D unclear. Trimming shortened V by 3 bases and J by 8 bases, and 11 bases separated the two germline ends. The germline CDR1 and CDR2 sequences are SGHRS and YFSETQ. The CDR3 spans 13 residues. CDR3 sequence reads: CASSSGLREKLFF. Written as DNA, the CDR3 is TGCGCCAGCAGCTCCGGGTTGAGGGAAAAACTGTTTTTT.

This clone was seen a handful of times. The V call is TRBV7-3, the J call TRBJ2-1; 7 nucleotides align to TRBD1. The CDR3 length is 15 residues. Germline V gene sequence: CDR1 SGHTA, CDR2 FQGTGA. V gave up 3 bases and J gave up 5 bases; unmatched junction bases: 7. In DNA form, the CDR3 reads TGTGCCAGCAGCTTCTCCGGGACAGAGAACAATGAGCAGTTCTTC. This gives the protein CASSFSGTENNEQFF.

This clone was seen only a few times. This chain connects TRBV25-1 to TRBJ2-1; D is perhaps TRBD1 (6 bases). Trimming removed 0 bases from V and 5 bases from J, with 11 bases in between. CDR1 and CDR2 (germline): MGHDK, SYGVNS. There are 15 residues in the CDR3. DNA of the CDR3: TGTGCCAGCAGTGAATATCAGGGGTTTAACAATGAGCAGTTCTTC. It encodes CASSEYQGFNNEQFF.

CDR3 nucleotides: TGTGCCAGCAGCTCGACCCAGGGATACGAGCAGTACTTC. It is translated as CASSSTQGYEQYF. The chain uses TRBV9 and TRBJ2-7, with D possibly being TRBD1 (5 bases). V was pared by 4 bases and J by 4 bases, with 12 bases between. The germline gives CDR1 SGDLS, CDR2 YYNGEE. This CDR3 is 13 amino acids long.

The chain links TRBV13 to TRBJ2-3; D is uncertain. V was cut by 5 bases and J by 5 bases, with 14 bases left in between. CDR1 is PRHDT and CDR2 is FYEKMQ in the germline V gene (reference sequence). The CDR3 extends over 14 amino acids. CDR3 in amino acids: CASSRQDKRDTQYF. CDR3 nucleotides: TGTGCCAGCAGCCGACAAGACAAAAGAGATACGCAGTATTTT.

The chain joins TRBV19 to TRBJ2-5, with 8 bases matching TRBD1. CDR1 LNHDA and CDR2 SQIVND come from the germline V gene (reference sequence). CDR3 length: 15 amino acids. V lost 3 bases to trimming and J lost 2 bases; unmatched junction nucleotides: 5. CDR3 in DNA: TGTGCCAGTAGTATGCTGGGACAGGCACAAGAGACCCAGTACTTC. The encoded protein is CASSMLGQAQETQYF. Supplemented by reference TRBV19 and TRBJ2-5, the full variable domain reads DGGITQSPKYLFRKEGQNVTLSCEQNLNHDAMYWYRQDPGQGLRLIYYSQIVNDFQKGDIAEGYSVSREKKESFPLTVTSAQKNPTAFYLCASSMLGQAQETQYFGPGTRLLVL.

The chain combines TRBV28 with TRBJ2-1; 12 nucleotides line up with TRBD2. V was pared by 5 bases and J by 15 bases, with 14 bases of the junction left unmatched. The CDR3 runs 15 residues. Germline-derived CDR1 and CDR2 are MDHEN and SYDVKM. CDR3 sequence: CASSPRTSGDLSGFF. CDR3 bases: TGTGCCAGCAGTCCACGGACTAGCGGGGACCTATCTGGGTTCTTC.

In its sample, this clone was seen once. The same CDR3 also results from other DNA sequences found in this sample. The V and J genes are TRBV7-2 and TRBJ2-4, with unresolved D. The ends were cut back, 4 bases at V and 0 bases at J, with 4 bases in the middle. The CDR3 extends over 13 amino acids. Germline V gene sequence: CDR1 SGHTA, CDR2 FQGNSA. The chain's CDR3 is CASSSLAKNIQYF. CDR3 in DNA: TGTGCCAGCAGCTCGTTAGCCAAAAACATTCAGTACTTC.

The chain recombines TRBV7-9 with TRBJ2-5; a possible D gene is TRBD2 (6 bases). V was trimmed by 4 bases and J by 4 bases, leaving 16 bases between them. Germline CDR1 and CDR2: SEHNR and FQNEAQ (reference sequence). This CDR3 is 15 amino acids long. CDR3: CASSSSFGGVETQYF. CDR3 bases: TGTGCCAGCAGCTCGTCTTTCGGCGGGGTAGAGACCCAGTACTTC.

This clone occurred a few times. Relative to the germline gene, one junction end is altered; a read error may explain this. The V and J genes are TRBV20-1 and TRBJ2-7, with TRBD2 matching over 12 bases. The CDR3 sequence is 11 residues long. The germline gives CDR1 DFQATT, CDR2 SNEGSKA (reference sequence). The CDR3 DNA is TGCAGTGCTAGCGGAGGGGGACTAGCGGGTTTC. It is translated as CSASGGGLAGF.

This clone was detected only a few times. This sequence joins TRBV18 and TRBJ2-3; 8 nucleotides align to TRBD1. The CDR3 covers 15 residues. Germline trimming cut 5 bases from V and 2 bases from J; bases unmatched to any gene: 6. From germline, CDR1 is KGHSH and CDR2 LQKENI. CDR3 DNA sequence: TGTGCCAGCTCATTACGGACAGGGACCACAGATACGCAGTATTTT. This codes for CASSLRTGTTDTQYF.

This clone showed up just a few times. The chain employs TRBV7-2 and TRBJ2-3, with a tentative D call TRBD2 (6 bases). Germline-derived CDR1 and CDR2 are SGHTA and FQGNSA. This CDR3 is built from 15 residues. V was pared by 5 bases and J by 0 bases, with 12 bases between. In DNA, the CDR3 is TGTGCCAGCAGCAGACTAGTCGCTAGCACAGATACGCAGTATTTT. It codes for CASSRLVASTDTQYF.

The chain is built from TRBV20-1 and TRBJ2-7; D is unresolved. This CDR3 is built from 10 residues. The ends were cut back, 1 base at V and 6 bases at J, with 4 bases in the middle. The germline V gene encodes CDR1 DFQATT and CDR2 SNEGSKA (reference sequence). The CDR3 DNA sequence: TGCAGTGCTAGAGTCGTCGAGCAGTACTTC. Protein product: CSARVVEQYF.

The chain recombines TRBV7-9 with TRBJ2-7; tentatively, D is TRBD1 (5 bases). Germline loops: CDR1 SEHNR, CDR2 FQNEAQ (reference sequence). The CDR3 spans 15 residues. The V end was cut by 1 base, the J end by 6 bases, with 16 bases between. Here the CDR3 DNA reads TGTGCCAGCAGCTTAGAAGTAGGGGCAGCGTTCGAGCAGTACTTC. Translation: CASSLEVGAAFEQYF.

This clone was detected only a few times. The gene calls are TRBV2 and TRBJ2-1, with 9 positions matching TRBD2. Germline V lookup: CDR1 SNHLY, CDR2 FYNNEI. Losses at the gene ends were 11 bases for V and 9 bases for J; bases not matched to a gene: 5. This CDR3 has 11 residues. The CDR3 spells CACGLASEQFF. In nucleotides, the CDR3 is TGTGCCTGCGGACTAGCGTCTGAGCAGTTCTTC.

This clone was picked up a small number of times. The chain recombines TRBV7-3 with TRBJ2-2; 10 bases map to TRBD2. The J segment lost 4 bases and the V segment lost 2 bases, leaving 7 bases of the junction unmatched. Germline-derived CDR1 and CDR2 are SGHTA and FQGTGA. The CDR3 sequence is 17 residues long. This CDR3 reads CASSLFSGRYSTGELFF. CDR3 DNA sequence: TGTGCCAGCAGCTTATTTAGCGGGAGGTATAGCACCGGGGAGCTGTTTTTT.

This clone turned up a few times. The chain couples TRBV7-9 to TRBJ2-5; 9 nucleotides line up with TRBD2. This CDR3 comprises 15 residues. The ends lost 8 bases at V and 8 bases at J; junction bases unmatched: 15. Germline V gene sequence: CDR1 SEHNR, CDR2 FQNEAQ (reference sequence). CDR3 sequence (DNA): TGTGCCAGCCTCCGAGCGGGGGGACCGGAAGGTACCCAGTACTTC. This gives the protein CASLRAGGPEGTQYF.

In this sample, this clone turned up a few times. The rearrangement uses TRBV4-2 and TRBJ1-6; unclear D gene. With 0 bases removed from V and 5 bases from J, the gap between germline ends came to 11 bases. The CDR3 runs 16 residues. In germline, CDR1 is LGHNA, CDR2 YNFKEQ. In DNA, the CDR3 is TGTGCCAGCAGCCAAGATGAAGCGGTGAATAATTCACCCCTCCACTTT. Translating gives CASSQDEAVNNSPLHF.

This chain uses TRBV30 with TRBJ1-1, with D uncertain. V lost 2 bases and J 0 bases, leaving 10 bases between the germline ends. The CDR3 runs to 14 residues. CDR1 GTSNPN and CDR2 SVGIG come from the germline V gene (reference sequence). The CDR3 loop is CAWSRQPMNTEAFF. The CDR3 DNA is TGTGCCTGGAGTAGACAACCAATGAACACTGAAGCTTTCTTT.

This clone occurred a few times. The chain is built from TRBV27 and TRBJ2-7; 10 bases are shared with TRBD2. Trimming cost V 7 bases and J 2 bases; bases outside gene matches: 5. Germline V gene sequence: CDR1 MNHEY, CDR2 SMNVEV (reference sequence). The CDR3 sequence is 14 residues long. The DNA for the CDR3 is TGTGCCAGCATGGGTAGCGGGAGGACCTACGAGCAGTACTTC. This sequence encodes CASMGSGRTYEQYF.

The chain uses TRBV19 and TRBJ2-5, with D possibly matching TRBD1 (6 bases). V lost 10 bases to trimming and J lost 3 bases, with 15 bases between them. The CDR3 runs to 13 residues. The germline V gene encodes CDR1 LNHDA and CDR2 SQIVND (reference sequence). CDR3 region: CATKQGNEETQYF. The CDR3 region has the DNA TGTGCCACCAAACAGGGAAATGAAGAGACCCAGTACTTC.